These T cell receptor beta chains were read from a single sample in a study of T cell responses to AZD1222 COVID-19 vaccine. TCRdb keeps only in-frame clones here, not all; method: immunoSEQ multiplex PCR. The sample contains some 130,000 clones, around 90% of which appear only once. Sequences were derived from peripheral blood, sampled 28 days after the second AZD1222 dose. These receptors were taken from an adult who received the AZD1222 COVID-19 vaccine. Both conserved end residues are part of each CDR3. A D gene is named only where the DNA matches it firmly. Clone sizes are given selectively: once, few, many, or a class where the clone is expanded.

D gene,clone size,V gene,J gene,CDR3 protein,CDR3 DNA
NA,NA,TRBV20-1,TRBJ1-1,CSARGVQGAFF,TGCAGTGCTAGAGGGGTTCAGGGAGCTTTCTTT
TRBD2,once,TRBV9,TRBJ2-1,CASSDTGTSGDQFF,TGTGCCAGCAGCGACACCGGGACTAGCGGGGACCAGTTCTTC
TRBD2,NA,TRBV5-1,TRBJ2-5,CASSTTGTSGGETQYF,TGCGCCAGCAGCACCACCGGGACTAGCGGGGGAGAGACCCAGTACTTC
NA,NA,TRBV6-2/TRBV6-3,TRBJ1-3,CASSPHDGTSGNTIYF,TGTGCCAGCAGTCCACACGACGGAACCTCTGGAAACACCATATATTTT
NA,NA,TRBV28,TRBJ1-3,CASSATGSGNTIYF,TGTGCCAGCAGTGCCACAGGGTCTGGAAACACCATATATTTT
TRBD1,NA,TRBV5-6,TRBJ1-2,CASSLGQGGRGYTF,TGTGCCAGCAGCTTGGGACAGGGAGGGAGAGGCTACACCTTC
NA,NA,TRBV6-1,TRBJ1-1,CASSELQVYF,TGTGCCAGCAGTGAATTGCAGGTGTACTTT
NA,NA,TRBV15,TRBJ1-4,CATSFGTTEKLFF,TGTGCCACCAGCTTCGGGACGACTGAAAAACTGTTTTTT
TRBD2,once,TRBV18,TRBJ2-7,CASSPPLAGGTYEQYF,TGTGCCAGCTCACCACCATTAGCGGGAGGTACCTACGAGCAGTACTTC
NA,few,TRBV30,TRBJ1-2,CASQGWDGYTF,TGTGCCTCCCAGGGGTGGGATGGCTACACCTTC
NA,NA,TRBV6-2/TRBV6-3,TRBJ2-7,CASSYSRARDGTYEQYF,TGTGCCAGCAGTTACTCCCGAGCCCGGGACGGGACTTACGAGCAGTACTTC
NA,NA,TRBV29-1,TRBJ1-1,CSVGIRLGNTEAFF,TGCAGCGTGGGGATTAGGTTGGGAAACACTGAAGCTTTCTTT
TRBD2,NA,TRBV6-4,TRBJ2-1,CASSEAGGTNEQFF,TGTGCCAGCAGTGAAGCGGGGGGGACCAATGAGCAGTTCTTC
TRBD1,NA,TRBV9,TRBJ1-5,CASSAGQVGQPQHF,TGTGCCAGCAGCGCCGGACAGGTTGGTCAGCCCCAGCATTTT
NA,NA,TRBV24-1,TRBJ2-3,CATSEGALTGTDTQYF,TGTGCCACCAGTGAAGGGGCACTAACTGGCACAGATACGCAGTATTTT
NA,NA,TRBV7-3,TRBJ1-1,CASSYTLSTEAFF,TGTGCCAGCAGTTACACCCTGAGCACTGAAGCTTTCTTT
NA,once,TRBV30,TRBJ1-2,CAWRPRGLNYGYTF,TGTGCCTGGAGGCCCCGGGGGCTTAACTATGGCTACACCTTC
TRBD2,once,TRBV11-2,TRBJ2-5,CASSLLAGAETQYF,TGTGCCAGCAGCCTACTAGCGGGGGCGGAGACCCAGTACTTC
NA,NA,TRBV3-1/TRBV3-2,TRBJ1-4,CASSQGNLLFF,TGTGCCAGCAGCCAAGGGAATTTACTGTTTTTT
TRBD2,NA,TRBV7-7,TRBJ2-5,CASSLGAGGKETQYF,TGTGCCAGCAGCTTAGGAGCGGGGGGGAAAGAGACCCAGTACTTC
TRBD1,NA,TRBV5-1,TRBJ2-7,CASRLDRDSYEQYF,TGCGCCAGCAGGTTGGACAGGGACTCCTACGAGCAGTACTTC
NA,NA,TRBV3-1/TRBV3-2,TRBJ2-5,CASSPGRGDQETQYF,TGTGCCAGCAGCCCCGGTAGGGGGGACCAAGAGACCCAGTACTTC
NA,once,TRBV2,TRBJ2-7,CASRGYEQYF,TGTGCCAGCAGGGGCTACGAGCAGTACTTC
NA,NA,TRBV4-1,TRBJ1-4,CASSQDRDVGREKLFF,TGCGCCAGCAGCCAAGACCGGGATGTCGGTCGAGAAAAACTGTTTTTT
NA,NA,TRBV7-9,TRBJ2-7,CASTNPGRDEQYF,TGTGCCAGCACCAACCCCGGGAGAGACGAGCAGTACTTC